This TCR beta chain comes out of a study of T cells in Graves' hyperthyroidism and ophthalmopathy. RNA transcripts provided the source from which TCR beta CDR3 regions were amplified. HTBI primers drove first-round RT-PCR of the TCR CDR3. TCRdb used MiXCR to reprocess the multiplex PCR reads, holding one entry per CDR3 protein. Of around 480,000 distinct CDR3 sequences listed, around an eighth are singletons. This clonotype was detected ten times or more. The CDR3 is 15 amino acids. Germline CDR1 and CDR2: LNHDA and SQIVND (reference sequence). Trimming took 5 bases from V and 0 from J; bases not matched to a gene: 4.

The specimen was blood. The receptor's source is a woman aged 18-35 years with Graves' hyperthyroidism. The chain carries TRBV19 and TRBJ2-7; 10 bases are a match to TRBD1. CDR3 nucleotide sequence: TGTGCCAGTAGTTCACGACAGGGGGCCTCCTACGAGCAGTACTTC. This sequence encodes CASSSRQGASYEQYF.